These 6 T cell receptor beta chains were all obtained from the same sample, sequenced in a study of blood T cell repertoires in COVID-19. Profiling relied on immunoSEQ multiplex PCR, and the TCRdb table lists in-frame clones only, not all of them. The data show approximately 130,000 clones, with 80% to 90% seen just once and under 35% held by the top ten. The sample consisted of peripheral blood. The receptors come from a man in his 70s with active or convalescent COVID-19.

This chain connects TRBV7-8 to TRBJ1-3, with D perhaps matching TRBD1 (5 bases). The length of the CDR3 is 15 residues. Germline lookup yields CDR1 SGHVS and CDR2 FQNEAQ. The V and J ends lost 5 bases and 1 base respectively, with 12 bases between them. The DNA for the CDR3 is TGTGCCAGCAGCCCCGCCCGGGGGTCTGGAAACACCATATATTTT. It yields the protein CASSPARGSGNTIYF. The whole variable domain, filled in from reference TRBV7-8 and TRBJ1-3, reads GAGVSQSPRYKVAKRGQDVALRCDPISGHVSLFWYQQALGQGPEFLTYFQNEAQLDKSGLPSDRFFAERPEGSVSTLKIQRTQQEDSAVYLCASSPARGSGNTIYFGEGSWLTVV.

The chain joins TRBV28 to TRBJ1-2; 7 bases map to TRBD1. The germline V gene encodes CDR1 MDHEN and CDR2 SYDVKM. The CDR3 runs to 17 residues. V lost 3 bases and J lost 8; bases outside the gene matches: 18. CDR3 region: CASSFTTSVVGGEGYTF. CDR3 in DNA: TGTGCCAGCAGTTTCACGACCTCAGTTGTAGGGGGCGAAGGCTACACCTTC.

The CDR3 spells CASRVQGGTQYF. The CDR3 nucleotides are TGTGCCAGTAGGGTACAGGGCGGTACGCAGTATTTT. V is TRBV19 and J is TRBJ2-3; a possible D gene is TRBD1 (6 bases). The CDR3 extends over 12 amino acids. Germline V gene sequence: CDR1 LNHDA, CDR2 SQIVND (reference sequence). The germline V and J ends were trimmed by 6 bases and 8 bases, with 12 bases remaining between them.

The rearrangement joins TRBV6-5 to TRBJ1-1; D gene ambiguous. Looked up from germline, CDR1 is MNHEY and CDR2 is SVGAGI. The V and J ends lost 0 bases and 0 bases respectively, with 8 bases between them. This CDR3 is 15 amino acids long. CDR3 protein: CASSYSGVMNTEAFF. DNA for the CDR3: TGTGCCAGCAGTTACTCCGGGGTTATGAACACTGAAGCTTTCTTT.

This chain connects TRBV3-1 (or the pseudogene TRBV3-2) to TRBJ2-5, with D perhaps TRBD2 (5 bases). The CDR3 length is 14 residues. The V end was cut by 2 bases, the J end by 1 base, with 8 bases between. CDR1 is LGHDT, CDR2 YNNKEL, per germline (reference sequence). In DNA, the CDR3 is TGTGCCAGCAGCCAATTCGGGGTCCAAGAGACCCAGTACTTC. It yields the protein CASSQFGVQETQYF.

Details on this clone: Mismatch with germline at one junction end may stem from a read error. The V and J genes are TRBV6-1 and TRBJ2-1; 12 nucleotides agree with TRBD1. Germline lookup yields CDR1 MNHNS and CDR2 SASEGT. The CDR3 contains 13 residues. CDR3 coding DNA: TGCTTAACTAATCCGGGACAGGGGGCTGGCCAGTTCTTC. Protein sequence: CLTNPGQGAGQFF.